There are many counts of the clone carrying this T cell receptor beta chain. This sample is part of a study of human T cells and chemical hapten exposure. As for the study in general: Alopecia areata, totalis or universalis affected patients who were mostly female.

The study used a library that attached unique molecular identifiers to individual cDNA molecules. TCRdb ran MiXCR on the RACE reads and lists one entry per CDR3 protein. Of fewer than 100,000 distinct CDR3 sequences in the sample, approximately 13% were seen once. The time point is: patch test 1, 2 weeks after DPC sensitization. Treatment noted: therapeutic diphenylcyclopropenone sensitization with weekly scalp DPC. The donor pool consisted of alopecia patients aged 18 to 70 years, considered suitable for DPC. The CDR3 spans 12 residues. Germline CDR1 DFQATT, CDR2 SNEGSKA (reference sequence). The specimen comprised whole blood, sampled in connection with sensitization to the hapten diphenylcyclopropenone (DPC). The receptor was derived from a woman aged 40 to 49 with alopecia areata. Some clones in this sample may be carry-over from other donors' samples. This chain connects TRBV20-1 to TRBJ2-7; TRBD1 agrees at 9 bases. The CDR3 coding sequence is TGCAGCGTCGACAGGGGGTCCTACGAGCAGTACTTC. Translation: CSVDRGSYEQYF.